This T cell receptor (beta chain) was documented in a study of blood T cell repertoires in COVID-19. Study in general: The study drew acute and convalescent COVID-19 samples from the United States, Italy and Spain.

The length of the CDR3 is 15 residues. Unmatched junction bases numbered 7, after V lost 4 bases and J lost 4 bases. Germline CDR1 is SGHRS and CDR2 is YFSETQ. Original data processing: From reference gene primer amplification, estimates of nucleated cell counts were derived. The protocol was immunoSEQ multiplex PCR, while the TCRdb copy is restricted to in-frame clones and leaves out a portion. That table supplies the V and J calls and clone size; D and trimming were determined from the DNA. The sample holds more than 110,000 clones; roughly four fifths are singletons and the top ten take 8.8%. What was sequenced was peripheral blood. The chain uses TRBV5-1 and TRBJ2-3, with 9 bases fitting TRBD1. The sequence was obtained from a woman older than 75 in a cohort sampled during active or convalescent COVID-19. In nucleotides, the CDR3 is TGCGCCAGCAGCGTACAGGGGGCAAGGGCAGATACGCAGTATTTT. As protein: CASSVQGARADTQYF.